Included here is one TCR beta chain sequence, with context. Its matching antigen is unknown. This CDR3 has 19 amino acids. Germline lookup yields CDR1 SEHNR and CDR2 FQNEAQ (reference sequence). The V end lost 2 bases, the J end lost 1 base, and 21 bases lay between the germline ends. This sample stems from a study of cytomegalovirus exposure and HLA in healthy donors. The primer mix had 60 Vbeta and 13 Jbeta primers. Measured with immunoSEQ multiplex PCR; TCRdb has only the in-frame clones, and not every one. The repertoire has about 91,000 clones, 69% of them found once; the top ten carry 1.2%. Study-wide points: The authors excluded some V segments, including TRBV6-2 and TRBV6-3, as indistinguishable. Cytomegalovirus association was assigned to more than 150 TCR beta chains.

The TCR comes from a female donor in good health and CMV-seronegative. V is TRBV7-9 and J is TRBJ1-3, with D possibly TRBD1 on 6 matching bases. What was sequenced was PBMCs. The CDR3 protein is CASSLTGLRSPISGNTIYF. CDR3 nucleotides: TGTGCCAGCAGCTTAACAGGGCTAAGAAGCCCTATTTCTGGAAACACCATATATTTT.